This entry lists 23 T cell receptor beta chains sequenced from one sample in a study of cytomegalovirus exposure and HLA in healthy donors. Both 60 Vbeta primers and 13 Jbeta primers went into the PCR. Repertoires were generated with immunoSEQ multiplex PCR, while TCRdb's copy carries only in-frame clones and drops some. The data contain 100,000 to 150,000 clones, 75% to 85% of them singletons. The specimen sequenced was PBMCs. The receptors here all came from a girl aged 2 to 9 in good health and CMV-seronegative.

This clone was observed a few times. The rearrangement joins TRBV4-3 to TRBJ2-1, with 11 bases aligning to TRBD2. In germline, CDR1 is LGHNA, CDR2 YSLEER. J lost 4 bases, V lost 0 bases, and 5 bases had no gene match. The CDR3 has 17 residues. The CDR3 DNA reads TGCGCCAGCAGCCAAGAATTAGTAGCGGGGGGGTACAATGAGCAGTTCTTC. Amino acids: CASSQELVAGGYNEQFF.

The CDR3 here is CASSFSEVNTEAFF. The CDR3 nucleotides are TGTGCCAGCAGTTTTAGTGAGGTGAACACTGAAGCTTTCTTT. This chain links TRBV27 with TRBJ1-1; D unresolved. Germline-derived CDR1 and CDR2 are MNHEY and SMNVEV (reference sequence). The CDR3 spans 14 residues. Trimming left V 3 bases short and J 0 bases short, with 8 bases between.

CDR3 loop: CASSEGQIQYF. Written as DNA, the CDR3 is TGTGCCAGCAGCGAAGGACAGATTCAGTACTTC. This chain connects TRBV5-8 to TRBJ2-7; D is perhaps TRBD1 (6 bases). The germline V gene has CDR1 SGHTS and CDR2 YDEGEE. V was trimmed by 4 bases and J by 10 bases, leaving 12 bases between them. This CDR3 is built from 11 residues.

The genes are TRBV7-3 and TRBJ2-1; D is perhaps TRBD2 (5 bases). Trimming cost V 2 bases and J 0 bases, with 11 bases left between them. CDR1 is SGHTA and CDR2 is FQGTGA in the germline V gene. This CDR3 is 16 amino acids long. CDR3 loop: CASSLGLPSSYNEQFF. DNA for the CDR3: TGTGCCAGCAGCTTAGGACTGCCGAGCTCCTACAATGAGCAGTTCTTC.

The V gene is TRBV6-1, the J gene TRBJ2-2; TRBD1 matches at 11 bases. In germline, CDR1 is MNHNS, CDR2 SASEGT. The CDR3 covers 14 residues. V was clipped by 6 bases and J by 7 bases; unmatched bases: 4. The CDR3 here is CASSGQGAGGELFF. CDR3 coding DNA: TGTGCCAGCAGCGGACAGGGGGCAGGCGGGGAGCTGTTTTTT.

This clone was found once. The genes are TRBV9 and TRBJ1-2, with TRBD1 matching 7 bases. The length of the CDR3 is 14 residues. Germline CDR1 reads SGDLS; CDR2 reads YYNGEE. Trimming removed 4 bases from V and 2 bases from J; junction bases left unmatched: 5. CDR3 DNA sequence: TGTGCCAGCAGCACTACAGGGGCCAACTATGGCTACACCTTC. It specifies CASSTTGANYGYTF.

This clone was seen just once. The chain uses TRBV19 and TRBJ2-7; 9 bases agree with TRBD2. This CDR3 comprises 14 residues. J gave up 0 bases and V 4 bases, and 1 base lay outside the gene matches. Per the germline V gene, CDR1 is LNHDA and CDR2 is SQIVND (reference sequence). The CDR3 DNA reads TGTGCCAGTAGTAAGCGGGAGGCCTCCTACGAGCAGTACTTC. Translation: CASSKREASYEQYF.

As DNA, the CDR3 is TGCGCCAGCAGCTTGGACGGGGGAGAAAACATTCAGTACTTC. Translated: CASSLDGGENIQYF. V gene TRBV5-1 combines with J gene TRBJ2-4; maybe TRBD2 (6 bases). Germline lookup yields CDR1 SGHRS and CDR2 YFSETQ. V shed 0 bases and J shed 5 bases, with 9 bases lying between them. This CDR3 has 14 residues. Combining the CDR3 with reference TRBV5-1 and TRBJ2-4 gives the whole variable domain KAGVTQTPRYLIKTRGQQVTLSCSPISGHRSVSWYQQTPGQGLQFLFEYFSETQRNKGNFPGRFSGRQFSNSRSEMNVSTLELGDSALYLCASSLDGGENIQYFGAGTRLSVL.

This clone was seen a few times. This chain joins TRBV4-2 and TRBJ1-4; a weak D match, TRBD1 (5 bases). The germline CDR1 and CDR2 sequences are LGHNA and YNFKEQ. V was trimmed by 5 bases and J by 6 bases, leaving 16 bases between them. The CDR3 covers 15 residues. The DNA of the CDR3 is TGTGCCAGCAGCACCCGGGGGAATTCGGATGAAAAACTGTTTTTT. Its protein product is CASSTRGNSDEKLFF.

The genes are TRBV2 and TRBJ2-3; possible D gene TRBD1, 6 bases. V lost 2 bases, J lost 0 bases, and 9 bases lay in between. The CDR3 is 15 amino acids. Germline CDR1 is SNHLY and CDR2 is FYNNEI. CDR3 in amino acids: CASSERDISTDTQYF. The DNA for the CDR3 is TGTGCCAGCAGTGAACGGGACATTAGCACAGATACGCAGTATTTT.

This clone was counted a few times. The chain is built from TRBV12-5 and TRBJ2-1; D not certain. V lost 6 bases and J 9 bases, leaving 9 bases between the germline ends. This CDR3 region has 11 residues. Germline V lookup: CDR1 LGHNT, CDR2 FRNRAP. CDR3: CASGFTGEQFF. DNA for the CDR3: TGTGCTAGTGGCTTCACTGGTGAGCAGTTCTTC.

The gene calls are TRBV11-2 and TRBJ2-7, with unresolved D. Deletions cut 0 bases from V and 3 bases from J, with 12 bases between. Germline V gives CDR1 SGHAT, CDR2 FQNNGV. The CDR3 is 15 residues long. The CDR3 sequence is CASSLDQHPGYEQYF. CDR3 bases: TGTGCCAGCAGCTTAGATCAGCACCCGGGCTACGAGCAGTACTTC.

The rearrangement joins TRBV7-9 to TRBJ2-7; 11 nucleotides line up with TRBD2. The V segment lost 1 base and the J segment 5 bases; nucleotides outside the gene matches: 7. Germline V gene sequence: CDR1 SEHNR, CDR2 FQNEAQ (reference sequence). The CDR3 runs to 16 residues. Written as DNA, the CDR3 is TGTGCCAGCAGCTTAGTTGTCACTAGCGGGGGTCACGAGCAGTACTTC. This encodes CASSLVVTSGGHEQYF.

This chain connects TRBV7-6 to TRBJ1-1; TRBD1 is a possible D gene (6 bases). Trimming left V 5 bases short and J 3 bases short, with 10 bases between. There are 13 residues in the CDR3. The V gene's germline CDR1 is SGHVS and CDR2 FNYEAQ. CDR3 nucleotides: TGTGCCAGCAGCCCAAGGACAGACACTGAAGCTTTCTTT. It codes for CASSPRTDTEAFF.

The V gene is TRBV30, the J gene TRBJ1-3; 7 positions match TRBD1. V shed 4 bases, J shed 4 bases, and the junction held 7 bases outside the gene matches. CDR3 length: 14 residues. Germline lookup yields CDR1 GTSNPN and CDR2 SVGIG (reference sequence). CDR3 loop: CAWIDRARGNTIYF. The CDR3 DNA sequence: TGTGCCTGGATCGACAGGGCAAGGGGAAACACCATATATTTT.

The chain carries TRBV18 and TRBJ1-2; 8 nucleotides align to TRBD1. The germline V gene encodes CDR1 KGHSH and CDR2 LQKENI. CDR3 length: 12 amino acids. V trimming: 4 bases; J trimming: 8 bases; junction bases outside the gene matches: 3. CDR3: CASSRTGNGYTF. CDR3 coding DNA: TGTGCCAGCTCACGGACAGGGAACGGCTACACCTTC. Based on the CDR3 plus reference TRBV18 and TRBJ1-2, the full variable domain is NAGVMQNPRHLVRRRGQEARLRCSPMKGHSHVYWYRQLPEEGLKFMVYLQKENIIDESGMPKERFSAEFPKEGPSILRIQQVVRGDSAAYFCASSRTGNGYTFGSGTRLTVV.

This clone was picked up a small number of times. The gene calls are TRBV4-2 and TRBJ1-1; 8 bases line up with TRBD1. The CDR3 loop spans 15 amino acids. With 1 base clipped from V and 3 bases from J, the junction kept 4 bases outside the gene matches. In germline, CDR1 is LGHNA, CDR2 YNFKEQ. DNA for the CDR3: TGTGCCAGCAGCCAAGTTGAACAGGGGGACACTGAAGCTTTCTTT. Amino acids: CASSQVEQGDTEAFF.

The V gene is TRBV6-5, the J gene TRBJ1-5; D not certain. Germline V gives CDR1 MNHEY, CDR2 SVGAGI. The CDR3 spans 11 residues. V dropped 6 bases and J dropped 5 bases, with 5 bases sitting between them. The DNA for the CDR3 is TGTGCCAGCAGGGCTGATCAGCCCCAGCATTTT. Translation: CASRADQPQHF.

The CDR3, as DNA: TGTGCCAGTAGTTACCTCGGACAGGTGAACACTGAAGCTTTCTTT. It translates to CASSYLGQVNTEAFF. V usage is TRBV19 and J usage is TRBJ1-1; the match to TRBD1 covers 7 bases. Looked up from germline, CDR1 is LNHDA and CDR2 is SQIVND (reference sequence). CDR3 length: 15 residues. V lost 5 bases, J lost 0 bases, and 6 bases stayed unmatched.

The chain uses TRBV5-8 and TRBJ2-5; maybe TRBD2 (6 bases). Germline V gene data show CDR1 as SGHTS and CDR2 as YDEGEE. Trimming left V 6 bases short and J 5 bases short, with 17 bases between. This CDR3 region has 14 residues. The CDR3 DNA is TGTGCCAGCACAAAGGGGAGGCTAGGCGAGACCCAGTACTTC. This sequence encodes CASTKGRLGETQYF.

The V call is TRBV5-6, the J call TRBJ1-2; D is ambiguous. This CDR3 is 12 amino acids long. V was cut by 0 bases and J by 7 bases, with 7 bases left in between. Germline CDR1 and CDR2: SGHDT and YYEEEE. The CDR3: CASSLAAGGYTF. For the CDR3, the DNA is TGTGCCAGCAGCTTGGCCGCGGGTGGCTACACCTTC.

Remarks on this clone: In this CDR3 the conserved last residue, phenylalanine or tryptophan, is missing, so a read error is likely. This chain uses TRBV2 with TRBJ1-2, with 8 bases identical to TRBD1. CDR3 length: 12 amino acids. V lost 5 bases to trimming and J lost 8 bases; unmatched junction nucleotides: 4. Germline CDR1 SNHLY, CDR2 FYNNEI. CDR3 sequence: CASSRDRGGYTL. The CDR3 DNA sequence: TGTGCCAGCAGTCGAGACAGGGGAGGCTACACCCTC.

The chain couples TRBV6-7 to TRBJ2-7; TRBD1 aligns across 7 bases. TRBV6-7 is identified as an open reading frame with a role that is uncertain. The V and J ends lost 5 bases and 4 bases, in that order; junction bases with no gene match: 2. The CDR3 totals 12 residues. The CDR3 nucleotides read TGTGCCAGCAGTACGACAGGGTACGAGCAGTACTTC. This sequence encodes CASSTTGYEQYF.